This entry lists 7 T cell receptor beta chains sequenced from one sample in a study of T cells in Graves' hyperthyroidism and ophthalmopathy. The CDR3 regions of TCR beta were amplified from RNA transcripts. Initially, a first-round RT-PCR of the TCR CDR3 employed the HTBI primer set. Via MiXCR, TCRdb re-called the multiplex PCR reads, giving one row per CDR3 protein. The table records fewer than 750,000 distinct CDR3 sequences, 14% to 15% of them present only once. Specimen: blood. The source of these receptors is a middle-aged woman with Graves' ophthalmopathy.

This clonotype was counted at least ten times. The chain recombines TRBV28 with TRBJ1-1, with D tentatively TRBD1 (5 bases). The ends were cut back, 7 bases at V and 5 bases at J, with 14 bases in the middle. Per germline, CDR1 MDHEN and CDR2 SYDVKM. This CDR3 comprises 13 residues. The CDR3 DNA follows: TGTGCCAGCATCCTAGCACAGGCGACTGAAGCTTTCTTT. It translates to CASILAQATEAFF.

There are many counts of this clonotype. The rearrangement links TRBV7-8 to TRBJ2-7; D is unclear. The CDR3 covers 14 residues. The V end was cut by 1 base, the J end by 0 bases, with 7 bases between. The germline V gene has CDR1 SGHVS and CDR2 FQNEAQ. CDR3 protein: CASSLDYTSYEQYF. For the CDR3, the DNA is TGTGCCAGCAGCTTAGATTACACCTCCTACGAGCAGTACTTC.

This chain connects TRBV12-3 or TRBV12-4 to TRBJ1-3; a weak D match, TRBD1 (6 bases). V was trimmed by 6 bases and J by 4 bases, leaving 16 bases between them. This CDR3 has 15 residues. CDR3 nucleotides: TGTGCCAGCAGCCACACATACAGGGACGGAAACACCATATATTTT. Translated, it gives CASSHTYRDGNTIYF.

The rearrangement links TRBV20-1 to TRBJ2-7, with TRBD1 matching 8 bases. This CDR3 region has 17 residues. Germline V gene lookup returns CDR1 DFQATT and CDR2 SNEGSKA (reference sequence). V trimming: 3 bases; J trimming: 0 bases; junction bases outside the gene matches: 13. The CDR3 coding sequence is TGCAGTGCTAGTCCCACTTCCGGGACAGGTAGCTCCTACGAGCAGTACTTC. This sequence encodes CSASPTSGTGSSYEQYF.

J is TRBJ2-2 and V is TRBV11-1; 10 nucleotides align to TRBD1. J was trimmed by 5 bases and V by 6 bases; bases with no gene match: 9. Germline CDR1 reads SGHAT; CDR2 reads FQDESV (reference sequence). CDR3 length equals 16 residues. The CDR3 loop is CASSHTGTGETGELFF. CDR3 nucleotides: TGTGCCAGCAGTCATACCGGGACAGGGGAAACCGGGGAGCTGTTTTTT. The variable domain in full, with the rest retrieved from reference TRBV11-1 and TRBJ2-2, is EAEVAQSPRYKITEKSQAVAFWCDPISGHATLYWYRQILGQGPELLVQFQDESVVDDSQLPKDRFSAERLKGVDSTLKIQPAELGDSAMYLCASSHTGTGETGELFFGEGSRLTVL.

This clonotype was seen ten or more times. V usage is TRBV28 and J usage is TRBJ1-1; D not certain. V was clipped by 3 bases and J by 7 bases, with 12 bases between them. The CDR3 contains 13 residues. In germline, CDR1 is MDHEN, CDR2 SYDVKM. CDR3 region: CASSFLGRFEAFF. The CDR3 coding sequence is TGTGCCAGCAGTTTTCTAGGCCGCTTTGAAGCTTTCTTT.

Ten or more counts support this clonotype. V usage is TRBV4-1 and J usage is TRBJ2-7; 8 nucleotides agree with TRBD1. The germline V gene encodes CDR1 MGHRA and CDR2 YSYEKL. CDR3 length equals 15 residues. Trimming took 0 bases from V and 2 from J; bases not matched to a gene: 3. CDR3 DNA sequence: TGCGCCAGCAGCCAAGAGGACAGGGCGACCTACGAGCAGTACTTC. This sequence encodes CASSQEDRATYEQYF.